This TCR beta chain was captured in a study of shared clonotypes between healthy human individuals. Study-level information: CD4 naive and CD4 memory each took three plates per donor, while CD8 naive took two and CD8 memory one. Study conclusions and caveats: Among four donors, approximately 4.6% of naive CD4 clonotypes were found in common. Estimated clonotype richness was generally higher in naive than memory subsets.

Trimming cost V 1 base and J 2 bases, with 14 bases left between them. Germline CDR1 SQVTM, CDR2 ANQGSEA. CDR3 length: 15 residues. As concerns this clone: Its specificity is not known.

CD8 cells classed as naive were CD45RO-negative and positively selected for CCR7, excluding terminally differentiated effector memory CD45RA+ cells. Replicate PCRs run on sorted subsets employed approximately 200 ng DNA, 25,000 to 35,000 T cell genomes. Clones were sequenced by immunoSEQ multiplex PCR, and TCRdb holds only the in-frame ones, with some missing. This sample has about 1,800,000 clones, with approximately 94% found just once. The genes are TRBV29-1 and TRBJ2-5; D might be TRBD2 (6 bases). Sequences were obtained from naive CD8+ T cells sorted from blood. The sequence was collected from a man aged 18-30 years in good health. As DNA, the CDR3 is TGCAGCGTTGAAGGTCTTCGTCGGGAGCAAGAGACCCAGTACTTC. Translation gives CSVEGLRREQETQYF.